This record covers a single TCR beta chain. Original processing notes: Estimates of nucleated cell counts were drawn from the amplification of reference gene primers. Method: immunoSEQ multiplex PCR; TCRdb's copy keeps in-frame clones and lacks some. D and trimming come from the DNA, and the V and J calls and clone size come from that table. The table shows 70,000 to 95,000 clones, with 70% to 85% occurring only once. This record comes from a study of blood T cell repertoires in COVID-19. Overall study: There were acute and convalescent COVID-19 samples, and they came from the United States, Italy and Spain. The cDNA or gDNA used as material had been derived from T cells, B-cell-depleted T cells, or PBMCs.

V shed 2 bases and J shed 5 bases, with 16 bases lying between them. The germline gives CDR1 LNHNV, CDR2 YYDKDF (reference sequence). This CDR3 is built from 16 residues. The genes are TRBV15 and TRBJ1-5; D is possibly TRBD1 (6 bases). The clonotype was recovered from a woman aged 60-75 years with acute or convalescent COVID-19. The sequencing sample was made of peripheral blood. The CDR3 region is CATSRRNGGRDQPQHF. The CDR3, as DNA: TGTGCCACCAGCAGAAGGAACGGGGGGCGCGATCAGCCCCAGCATTTT.